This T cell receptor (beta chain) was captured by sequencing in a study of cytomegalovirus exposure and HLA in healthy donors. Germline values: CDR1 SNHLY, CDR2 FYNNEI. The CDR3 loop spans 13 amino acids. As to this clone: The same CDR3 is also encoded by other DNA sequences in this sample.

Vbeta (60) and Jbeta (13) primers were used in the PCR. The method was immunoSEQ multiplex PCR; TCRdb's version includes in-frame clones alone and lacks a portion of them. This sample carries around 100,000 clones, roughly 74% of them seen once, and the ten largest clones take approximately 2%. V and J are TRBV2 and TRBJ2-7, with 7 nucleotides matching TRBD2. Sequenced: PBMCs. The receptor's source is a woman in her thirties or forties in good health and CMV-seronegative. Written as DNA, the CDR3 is TGTGCTAGCGGGCGGCAGGGCTGGGACGAGCAGTACTTC. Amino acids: CASGRQGWDEQYF.